Shown below are 23 T cell receptor beta chains from a single sample sequenced in a study of blood T cell repertoires in COVID-19. TCRdb's copy holds only in-frame clones and misses some; the assay was immunoSEQ multiplex PCR. The sample lists over 200,000 clones, 83% occurring once. Sequenced sample: peripheral blood. All receptors come from a woman aged 25 to 39 with COVID-19, enrolled during active disease.

This clone was observed a handful of times. V and J are TRBV28 and TRBJ1-5, with a weak D call TRBD1 (6 bases). The CDR3 covers 14 residues. V lost 5 bases to trimming and J lost 6 bases, with 14 bases between them. The germline CDR1 and CDR2 sequences are MDHEN and SYDVKM. The CDR3: CASSPLNRVQPQHF. CDR3 bases: TGTGCCAGCAGTCCCCTGAACAGGGTTCAGCCCCAGCATTTT.

J is TRBJ2-7 and V is TRBV7-2; 8 positions agree with TRBD2. This CDR3 is 14 amino acids long. Trimming took 6 bases from V and 0 from J; bases not matched to a gene: 4. In germline, CDR1 is SGHTA, CDR2 FQGNSA. CDR3 protein: CASSFSGDSYEQYF. CDR3 bases: TGTGCCAGCAGTTTTAGCGGGGACTCCTACGAGCAGTACTTC.

The V call is TRBV10-3, the J call TRBJ2-3, with TRBD1 matching 8 bases. Germline V gives CDR1 ENHRY, CDR2 SYGVKD. V trimming: 6 bases; J trimming: 4 bases; junction bases outside the gene matches: 3. The CDR3 contains 13 residues. CDR3 protein: CAIRPGQADTQYF. CDR3 bases: TGTGCCATCAGGCCGGGACAGGCAGATACGCAGTATTTT.

The rearrangement links TRBV5-1 to TRBJ2-1; D perhaps matches TRBD2 (5 bases). The germline V gene has CDR1 SGHRS and CDR2 YFSETQ. V was trimmed by 0 bases and J by 1 base, leaving 11 bases between them. This CDR3 spans 16 amino acids. The CDR3 coding sequence is TGCGCCAGCAGCTTGGTACGGGATACATCCTACAATGAGCAGTTCTTC. This gives the protein CASSLVRDTSYNEQFF.

V gene TRBV3-1 (or the pseudogene TRBV3-2) combines with J gene TRBJ2-6; 9 bases agree with TRBD1. CDR1 is LGHDT, CDR2 YNNKEL, per germline (reference sequence). The CDR3 spans 16 residues. Germline trimming cut 4 bases from V and 1 base from J; bases unmatched to any gene: 2. The CDR3 nucleotides read TGTGCCAGCAGCCGGACAGGGGAGTCTGGGGCCAACGTCCTGACTTTC. The encoded protein is CASSRTGESGANVLTF.

This sequence joins TRBV3-1 (or the pseudogene TRBV3-2) and TRBJ1-4; D is perhaps TRBD1 (5 bases). The germline V and J ends were trimmed by 1 base and 8 bases, with 14 bases remaining between them. The germline gives CDR1 LGHDT, CDR2 YNNKEL (reference sequence). This CDR3 spans 15 amino acids. The chain's CDR3 is CASSQVEGLSEKLFF. The CDR3 DNA is TGTGCCAGCAGCCAAGTGGAGGGGCTGTCGGAAAAACTGTTTTTT.

J is TRBJ2-5 and V is TRBV5-5, with 8 bases aligning to TRBD2. The V and J ends lost 2 bases and 3 bases, in that order; junction bases with no gene match: 3. CDR1 and CDR2 (germline): SGHKS, YYEKEE (reference sequence). The CDR3 sequence is 14 residues long. The CDR3 coding sequence is TGTGCCAGCAGCTTTAGAGCGGGGGAAGAGACCCAGTACTTC. This codes for CASSFRAGEETQYF.

V usage is TRBV7-3 and J usage is TRBJ2-5; 14 bases line up with TRBD2. The V segment lost 5 bases and the J segment 4 bases; nucleotides outside the gene matches: 3. The CDR3 is 15 residues long. Per germline, CDR1 SGHTA and CDR2 FQGTGA. The CDR3 protein is CASSRTSGGLETQYF. The CDR3 DNA reads TGTGCCAGCAGCCGGACTAGCGGGGGGCTAGAGACCCAGTACTTC.

This clone was detected only once. V and J are TRBV6-2 or TRBV6-3 and TRBJ2-1; D is perhaps TRBD2 (6 bases). The germline V and J ends were trimmed by 6 bases and 6 bases, with 15 bases remaining between them. From germline, CDR1 is MNHEY and CDR2 SVGEGT. This CDR3 region has 14 residues. The CDR3 protein is CASSPGTPSNEQFF. CDR3 nucleotide sequence: TGTGCCAGCAGCCCCGGGACTCCTTCCAATGAGCAGTTCTTC.

This chain joins TRBV2 and TRBJ2-5, with D possibly matching TRBD1 (6 bases). Trimming removed 3 bases from V and 2 bases from J, with 16 bases in between. This CDR3 contains 16 residues. Germline loops: CDR1 SNHLY, CDR2 FYNNEI. CDR3 nucleotides: TGTGCCAGCAGTGACTTTTTGGGGACACAACAAGAGACCCAGTACTTC. Protein: CASSDFLGTQQETQYF.

The rearrangement links TRBV27 to TRBJ2-3, with 10 bases fitting TRBD1. Germline V lookup: CDR1 MNHEY, CDR2 SMNVEV (reference sequence). The CDR3 is made up of 16 amino acids. Trimming removed 5 bases from V and 4 bases from J; junction bases left unmatched: 9. CDR3 in DNA: TGTGCCAGCAGTCCCCGCTGGGACAGGGGAGCAGATACGCAGTATTTT. Amino acids: CASSPRWDRGADTQYF.

The V call is TRBV19, the J call TRBJ2-7, with D perhaps TRBD2 (6 bases). Germline CDR1 reads LNHDA; CDR2 reads SQIVND (reference sequence). With 4 bases removed from V and 3 bases from J, the gap between germline ends came to 10 bases. The CDR3 extends over 13 amino acids. The CDR3 loop is CASSREAGYEQYF. The CDR3 bases are TGTGCCAGTAGTAGGGAAGCGGGCTACGAGCAGTACTTC.

V and J are TRBV5-4 and TRBJ1-1; D might be TRBD1 (5 bases). The V end was cut by 0 bases, the J end by 1 base, with 10 bases between. The CDR3 has 15 amino acids. Germline-derived CDR1 and CDR2 are SGHNT and YYREEE (reference sequence). CDR3 nucleotides: TGTGCCAGCAGCTTGGGGACATTCTCGAACACTGAAGCTTTCTTT. Translated, it gives CASSLGTFSNTEAFF.

The rearrangement joins TRBV6-5 to TRBJ2-7; D possibly corresponds to TRBD1 (6 bases). Germline V gene data show CDR1 as MNHEY and CDR2 as SVGAGI. The CDR3 contains 13 residues. The V and J ends lost 8 bases and 2 bases respectively, with 13 bases between them. CDR3 loop: CASHRVGAYEQYF. The CDR3 DNA is TGTGCCAGCCACAGGGTAGGGGCCTACGAGCAGTACTTC.

The chain is built from TRBV19 and TRBJ1-6; no firm D call. This CDR3 spans 15 amino acids. Germline-derived CDR1 and CDR2 are LNHDA and SQIVND (reference sequence). Trimming cost V 3 bases and J 12 bases, with 18 bases left between them. The CDR3: CASSMLPDTGKPLHF. CDR3 DNA sequence: TGTGCCAGTAGTATGTTGCCAGACACGGGAAAACCCCTCCACTTT. The full variable domain, completed using reference TRBV19 and TRBJ1-6, is DGGITQSPKYLFRKEGQNVTLSCEQNLNHDAMYWYRQDPGQGLRLIYYSQIVNDFQKGDIAEGYSVSREKKESFPLTVTSAQKNPTAFYLCASSMLPDTGKPLHFGNGTRLTVT.

The chain is built from TRBV28 and TRBJ2-6; TRBD1 aligns across 7 bases. The trim removed 6 bases at V and 10 bases at J, leaving 9 bases unmatched. Germline values: CDR1 MDHEN, CDR2 SYDVKM. The CDR3 consists of 14 residues. This chain's CDR3 is CASRSPGQPNVLTF. The CDR3 DNA follows: TGTGCCAGCAGATCCCCGGGACAGCCGAACGTCCTGACTTTC. Supplemented by reference TRBV28 and TRBJ2-6, the full variable domain reads DVKVTQSSRYLVKRTGEKVFLECVQDMDHENMFWYRQDPGLGLRLIYFSYDVKMKEKGDIPEGYSVSREKKERFSLILESASTNQTSMYLCASRSPGQPNVLTFGAGSRLTVL.

This rearrangement joins TRBV6-5 to TRBJ2-7; 7 bases are shared with TRBD1. V was pared by 8 bases and J by 5 bases, with 9 bases of the junction left unmatched. CDR3 length: 13 amino acids. Germline CDR1 MNHEY, CDR2 SVGAGI. For the CDR3, the DNA is TGTGCCAGCCGAACCGGGACAGCAGACGAGCAGTACTTC. The encoded protein is CASRTGTADEQYF.

V and J are TRBV7-2 and TRBJ1-5; 9 bases line up with TRBD1. The V gene end was trimmed by 1 base and the J gene end by 4 bases; junction bases not matched to a gene: 2. This CDR3 has 15 amino acids. Germline V gene data show CDR1 as SGHTA and CDR2 as FQGNSA. The CDR3 DNA reads TGTGCCAGCAGCTTAGGGACAGGGGAGAATCAGCCCCAGCATTTT. Translated: CASSLGTGENQPQHF.

The chain is built from TRBV24-1 and TRBJ2-1; 8 bases map to TRBD1. The germline CDR1 and CDR2 sequences are KGHDR and SFDVKD. V lost 4 bases, J lost 4 bases, and 8 bases stayed unmatched. The CDR3 is 16 residues long. CDR3 loop: CATSERGQGFYNEQFF. The CDR3 coding sequence is TGTGCCACCAGTGAACGAGGACAGGGATTTTACAATGAGCAGTTCTTC.

This clone has only a few counts. The CDR3 loop is CASSTFRVEEQYF. CDR3 coding DNA: TGTGCCAGCAGCACCTTCAGGGTTGAGGAGCAGTACTTC. This sequence joins TRBV9 and TRBJ2-7; D might be TRBD1 (5 bases). Looked up from germline, CDR1 is SGDLS and CDR2 is YYNGEE. The CDR3 is made up of 13 amino acids. With 4 bases removed from V and 7 bases from J, the gap between germline ends came to 15 bases.

The J gene is TRBJ2-7, the V gene TRBV4-2; 8 bases match TRBD2. CDR3 size: 15 residues. Germline V gene data show CDR1 as LGHNA and CDR2 as YNFKEQ. V lost 0 bases, J lost 0 bases, and 1 base stayed unmatched. The CDR3 spells CASSQDAGGSYEQYF. For the CDR3, the DNA is TGTGCCAGCAGCCAAGACGCGGGAGGCTCCTACGAGCAGTACTTC.

V and J are TRBV7-6 and TRBJ2-5, with TRBD2 matching over 7 bases. Trimming cost V 5 bases and J 5 bases; bases outside gene matches: 8. Per the germline V gene, CDR1 is SGHVS and CDR2 is FNYEAQ. This CDR3 has 14 residues. Written as DNA, the CDR3 is TGTGCCAGCAGCGTAACTAGCGTCGGGGAGACCCAGTACTTC. Translation gives CASSVTSVGETQYF.

The chain couples TRBV6-2 or TRBV6-3 to TRBJ2-5; possible D gene TRBD2, 6 bases. V shed 0 bases and J shed 2 bases, with 10 bases lying between them. The CDR3 extends over 15 amino acids. Germline lookup yields CDR1 MNHEY and CDR2 SVGEGT. CDR3 sequence: CASSYSRLVQETQYF. DNA of the CDR3: TGTGCCAGCAGTTACTCGAGACTAGTACAAGAGACCCAGTACTTC.